This TCR beta chain derives from a study of blood T cells in healthy people across ages. Findings and caveats of the study: Age advanced and TCR beta diversity per million T cells fell, roughly linearly.

A J-beta primer mix and a sample-barcoded 5' primer were used in a second PCR of about 6 to 12 cycles. Using its own MiXCR run on the 5' RACE reads, TCRdb lists one record per CDR3 protein. The data contain over 550,000 distinct CDR3 sequences, less than 35% of them singletons. V lost 4 bases, J lost 3 bases, and 7 bases stayed unmatched. The CDR3 runs to 15 residues. Germline CDR1 is SQVTM and CDR2 is ANQGSEA. This clonotype came up a few times. What it binds is not known. Sequencing was performed on blood. The rearrangement links TRBV29-1 to TRBJ2-7, with 12 bases matching TRBD2. The receptor was isolated from a woman of 80 years or more in good health. CDR3 residues: CSVADLAGGIYEQYF. For the CDR3, the DNA is TGCAGCGTTGCGGACCTAGCGGGAGGGATCTACGAGCAGTACTTC.